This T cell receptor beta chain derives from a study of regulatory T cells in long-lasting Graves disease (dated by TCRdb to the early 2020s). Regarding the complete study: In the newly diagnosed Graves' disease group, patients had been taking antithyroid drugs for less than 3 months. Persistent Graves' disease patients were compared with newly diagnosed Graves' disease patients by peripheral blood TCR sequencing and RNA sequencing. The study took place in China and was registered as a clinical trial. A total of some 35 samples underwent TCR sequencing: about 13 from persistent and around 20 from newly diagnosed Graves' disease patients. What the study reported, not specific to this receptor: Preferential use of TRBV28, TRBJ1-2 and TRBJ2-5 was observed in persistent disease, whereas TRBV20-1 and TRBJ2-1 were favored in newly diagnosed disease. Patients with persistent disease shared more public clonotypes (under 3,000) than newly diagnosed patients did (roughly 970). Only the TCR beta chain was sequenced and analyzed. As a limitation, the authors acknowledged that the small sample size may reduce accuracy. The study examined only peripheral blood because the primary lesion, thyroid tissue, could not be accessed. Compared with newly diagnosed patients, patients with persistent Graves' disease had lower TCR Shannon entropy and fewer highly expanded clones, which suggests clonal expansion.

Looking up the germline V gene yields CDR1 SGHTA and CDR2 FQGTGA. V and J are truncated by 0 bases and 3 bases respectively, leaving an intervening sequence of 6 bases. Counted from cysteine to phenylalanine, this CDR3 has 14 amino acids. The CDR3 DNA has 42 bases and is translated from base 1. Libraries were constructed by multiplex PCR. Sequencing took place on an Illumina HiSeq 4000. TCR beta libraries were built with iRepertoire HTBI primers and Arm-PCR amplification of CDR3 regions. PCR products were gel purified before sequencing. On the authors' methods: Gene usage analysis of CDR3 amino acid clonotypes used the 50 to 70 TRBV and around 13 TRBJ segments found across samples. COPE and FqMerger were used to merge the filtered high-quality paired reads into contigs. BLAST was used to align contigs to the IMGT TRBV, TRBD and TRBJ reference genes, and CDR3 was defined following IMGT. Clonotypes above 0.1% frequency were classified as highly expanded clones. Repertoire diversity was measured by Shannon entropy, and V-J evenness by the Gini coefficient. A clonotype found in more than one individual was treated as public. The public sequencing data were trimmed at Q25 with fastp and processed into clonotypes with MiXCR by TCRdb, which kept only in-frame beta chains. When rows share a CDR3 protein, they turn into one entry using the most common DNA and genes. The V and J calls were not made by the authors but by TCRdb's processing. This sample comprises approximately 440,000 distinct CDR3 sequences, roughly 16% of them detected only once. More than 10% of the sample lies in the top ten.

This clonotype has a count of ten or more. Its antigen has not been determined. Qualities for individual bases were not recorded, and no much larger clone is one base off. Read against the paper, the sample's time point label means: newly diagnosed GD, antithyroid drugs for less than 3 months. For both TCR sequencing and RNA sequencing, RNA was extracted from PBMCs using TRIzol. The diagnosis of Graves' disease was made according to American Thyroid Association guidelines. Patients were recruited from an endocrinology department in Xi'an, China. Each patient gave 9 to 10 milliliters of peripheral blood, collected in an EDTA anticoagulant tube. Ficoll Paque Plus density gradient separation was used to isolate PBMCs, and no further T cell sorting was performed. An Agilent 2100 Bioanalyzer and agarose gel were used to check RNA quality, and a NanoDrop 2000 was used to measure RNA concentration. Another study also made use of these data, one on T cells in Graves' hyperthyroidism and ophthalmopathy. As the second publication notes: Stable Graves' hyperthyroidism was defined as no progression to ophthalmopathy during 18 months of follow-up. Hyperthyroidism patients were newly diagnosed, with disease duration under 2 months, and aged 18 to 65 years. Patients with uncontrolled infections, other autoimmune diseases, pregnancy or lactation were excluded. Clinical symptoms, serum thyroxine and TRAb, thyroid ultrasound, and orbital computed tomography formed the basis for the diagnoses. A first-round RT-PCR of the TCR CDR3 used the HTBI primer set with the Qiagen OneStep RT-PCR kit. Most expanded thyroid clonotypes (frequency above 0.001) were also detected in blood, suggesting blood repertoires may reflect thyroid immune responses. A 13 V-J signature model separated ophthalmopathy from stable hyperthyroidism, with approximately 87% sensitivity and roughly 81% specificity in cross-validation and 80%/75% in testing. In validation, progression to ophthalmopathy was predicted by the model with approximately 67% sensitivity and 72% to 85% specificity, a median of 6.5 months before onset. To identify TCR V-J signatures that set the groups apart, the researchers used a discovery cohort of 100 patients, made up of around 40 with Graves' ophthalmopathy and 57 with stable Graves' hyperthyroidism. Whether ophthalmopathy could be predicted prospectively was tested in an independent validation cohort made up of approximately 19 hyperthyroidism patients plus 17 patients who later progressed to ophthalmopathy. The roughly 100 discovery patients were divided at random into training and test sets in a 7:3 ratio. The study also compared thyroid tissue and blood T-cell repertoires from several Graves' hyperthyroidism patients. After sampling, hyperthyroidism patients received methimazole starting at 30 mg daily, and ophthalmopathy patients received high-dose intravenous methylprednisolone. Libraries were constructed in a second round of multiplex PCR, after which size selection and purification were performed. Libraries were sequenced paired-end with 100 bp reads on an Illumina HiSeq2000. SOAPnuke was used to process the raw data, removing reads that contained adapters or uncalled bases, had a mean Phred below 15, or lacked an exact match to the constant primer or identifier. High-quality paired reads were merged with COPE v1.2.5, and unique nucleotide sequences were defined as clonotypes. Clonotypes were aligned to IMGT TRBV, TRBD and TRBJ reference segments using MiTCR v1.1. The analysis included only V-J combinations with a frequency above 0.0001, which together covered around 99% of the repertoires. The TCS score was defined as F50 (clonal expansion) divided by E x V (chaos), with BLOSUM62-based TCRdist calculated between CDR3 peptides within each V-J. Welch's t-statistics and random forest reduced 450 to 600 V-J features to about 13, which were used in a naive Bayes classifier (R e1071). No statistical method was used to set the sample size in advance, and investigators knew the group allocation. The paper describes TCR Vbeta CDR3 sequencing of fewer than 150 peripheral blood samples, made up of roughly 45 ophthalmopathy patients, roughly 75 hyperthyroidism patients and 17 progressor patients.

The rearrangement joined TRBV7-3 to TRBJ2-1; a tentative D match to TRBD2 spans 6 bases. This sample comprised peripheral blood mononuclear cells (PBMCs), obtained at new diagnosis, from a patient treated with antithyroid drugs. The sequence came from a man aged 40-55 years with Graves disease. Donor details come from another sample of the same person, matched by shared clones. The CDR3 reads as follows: CASSLTGSYNEQFF. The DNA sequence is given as TGTGCCAGCAGCTTAACCGGGAGCTACAATGAGCAGTTCTTC.